This TCR beta chain was observed in a study of T cell changes during pregnancy in multiple sclerosis. This clone has only a few counts. TCRdb keeps only in-frame clones here, not all; method: immunoSEQ multiplex PCR. The table records roughly 80,000 clones, about 91% of them present only once. Germline lookup yields CDR1 SQVTM and CDR2 ANQGSEA. V dropped 3 bases and J dropped 5 bases, with 13 bases sitting between them. The CDR3 runs 13 residues. This TCR derives from a female donor with multiple sclerosis, enrolled in a pregnancy study. V usage is TRBV29-1 and J usage is TRBJ1-1, with a tentative D call TRBD1 (6 bases). The material was peripheral blood, obtained before pregnancy. The CDR3 DNA reads TGCAGCGTTGAGGTACAGGGTAAAACTGAAGCTTTCTTT. Amino acid sequence: CSVEVQGKTEAFF.